Shown below are 25 T cell receptor beta chains from a single sample sequenced in a study of blood T cell repertoires in COVID-19. The protocol was immunoSEQ multiplex PCR, while the TCRdb copy is restricted to in-frame clones and leaves out a portion. The sample has tens of thousands of clones, about nine tenths seen once. Sequenced: peripheral blood. Receptors were obtained from a human donor with acute or convalescent COVID-19. The donor label of this sample is uncertain.

The chain carries TRBV7-2 and TRBJ2-5; D might be TRBD2 (5 bases). V was pared by 1 base and J by 4 bases, with 16 bases between. CDR3 length: 16 residues. Germline-derived CDR1 and CDR2 are SGHTA and FQGNSA. This CDR3 reads CASSLGSVLGRETQYF. CDR3 DNA: TGTGCCAGCAGCTTAGGATCGGTCCTAGGGAGAGAGACCCAGTACTTC.

This rearrangement joins TRBV24-1 to TRBJ2-4, with D perhaps TRBD2 (6 bases). The ends were cut back, 2 bases at V and 0 bases at J, with 10 bases in the middle. Germline V gene lookup returns CDR1 KGHDR and CDR2 SFDVKD. The CDR3 is 16 amino acids. DNA for the CDR3: TGTGCCACCAGTGATTCCGGCGGGGTAGCCAAAAACATTCAGTACTTC. This encodes CATSDSGGVAKNIQYF.

This sequence joins TRBV5-1 and TRBJ2-7, with D hard to call. This CDR3 has 15 residues. V was pared by 0 bases and J by 2 bases, with 12 bases between. The germline V gene encodes CDR1 SGHRS and CDR2 YFSETQ. CDR3 in amino acids: CASSLETLETYEQYF. Written as DNA, the CDR3 is TGCGCCAGCAGCTTGGAGACACTTGAAACCTACGAGCAGTACTTC.

The chain joins TRBV30 to TRBJ1-6, with D tentatively TRBD1 (6 bases). The CDR3 has 15 residues. Trimming stripped 0 bases from V and 5 bases from J, with 11 bases between. Germline V CDR1 and CDR2: GTSNPN, SVGIG (reference sequence). CDR3 sequence reads: CAWSVNRAHNSPLHF. DNA for the CDR3: TGTGCCTGGAGTGTTAACAGGGCTCATAATTCACCCCTCCACTTT.

The V and J genes are TRBV11-2 and TRBJ2-1; D gene uncertain. The V gene's germline CDR1 is SGHAT and CDR2 FQNNGV. This CDR3 is 12 amino acids long. Trimming took off 0 bases at V and 7 bases at J, with 4 bases between the two ends. CDR3 protein: CASSLDANEQFF. Here the CDR3 DNA reads TGTGCCAGCAGCTTAGATGCGAATGAGCAGTTCTTC.

The gene calls are TRBV3-1 (or the pseudogene TRBV3-2) and TRBJ2-7; 13 bases line up with TRBD2. V lost 1 base, J lost 5 bases, and 8 bases stayed unmatched. Germline V gene sequence: CDR1 LGHDT, CDR2 YNNKEL (reference sequence). The CDR3 length is 17 residues. The CDR3 loop is CASSQVRGLAGPHEQYF. Here the CDR3 DNA reads TGTGCCAGCAGCCAAGTCCGGGGACTAGCGGGACCTCACGAGCAGTACTTC.

This chain uses TRBV6-5 with TRBJ1-1; 10 bases are shared with TRBD1. This CDR3 comprises 14 residues. After removal of 9 bases from V and 5 bases from J, the junction contained 9 bases not matched to a gene. Germline V gives CDR1 MNHEY, CDR2 SVGAGI. The CDR3 spells CASGTDRGRTEAFF. The CDR3 DNA is TGTGCCAGTGGGACCGACAGGGGGCGGACTGAAGCTTTCTTT.

The chain is built from TRBV30 and TRBJ1-4; D is unclear. The V gene's germline CDR1 is GTSNPN and CDR2 SVGIG (reference sequence). The V end lost 4 bases, the J end lost 6 bases, and 15 bases lay between the germline ends. The CDR3 totals 14 residues. CDR3 sequence (DNA): TGTGCCTGGACAGGCCCCAGAAGATATGAAAAACTGTTTTTT. This sequence encodes CAWTGPRRYEKLFF.

The V call is TRBV28, the J call TRBJ2-4, with 14 bases that match TRBD2. Germline V gene lookup returns CDR1 MDHEN and CDR2 SYDVKM. The CDR3 runs to 19 residues. Losses at the gene ends were 6 bases for V and 0 bases for J; bases not matched to a gene: 10. Written as DNA, the CDR3 is TGTGCCAGCAGACCTCCGGGACTAGCGGGAGTACCAGCCAAAAACATTCAGTACTTC. Translation gives CASRPPGLAGVPAKNIQYF. Variable domain in full (rest from reference TRBV28 and TRBJ2-4): DVKVTQSSRYLVKRTGEKVFLECVQDMDHENMFWYRQDPGLGLRLIYFSYDVKMKEKGDIPEGYSVSREKKERFSLILESASTNQTSMYLCASRPPGLAGVPAKNIQYFGAGTRLSVL.

This chain joins TRBV2 and TRBJ2-4; 9 bases agree with TRBD1. CDR3 length: 16 amino acids. J gave up 0 bases and V 6 bases, and 6 bases lay outside the gene matches. Looked up from germline, CDR1 is SNHLY and CDR2 is FYNNEI. The CDR3 here is CASRDGTGLAKNIQYF. In DNA form, the CDR3 reads TGTGCCAGCAGAGATGGGACAGGGCTAGCCAAAAACATTCAGTACTTC. Drawing the rest from reference TRBV2 and TRBJ2-4, the complete variable domain is EPEVTQTPSHQVTQMGQEVILRCVPISNHLYFYWYRQILGQKVEFLVSFYNNEISEKSEIFDDQFSVERPDGSNFTLKIRSTKLEDSAMYFCASRDGTGLAKNIQYFGAGTRLSVL.

This clone has a handful of counts. The rearrangement uses TRBV29-1 and TRBJ1-5, with TRBD1 identical over 9 bases. The CDR3 extends over 14 amino acids. J gave up 3 bases and V 6 bases, and 6 bases lay outside the gene matches. Germline CDR1 reads SQVTM; CDR2 reads ANQGSEA. The CDR3 sequence: CSVGQGDPNQPQHF. Written as DNA, the CDR3 is TGCAGCGTGGGACAGGGAGATCCCAATCAGCCCCAGCATTTT.

The chain combines TRBV5-1 with TRBJ2-7, with 7 bases identical to TRBD1. With 3 bases clipped from V and 5 bases from J, the junction kept 11 bases outside the gene matches. The germline V gene has CDR1 SGHRS and CDR2 YFSETQ. The CDR3 runs 15 residues. The DNA of the CDR3 is TGCGCCAGCAGCTACCCCTCGACAGGGAATCACGAGCAGTACGTC. Its translation is CASSYPSTGNHEQYV.

This chain connects TRBV23-1 to TRBJ1-3; 10 nucleotides agree with TRBD1. TRBV23-1 is annotated as an ORF whose role is uncertain. The CDR3 has 16 amino acids. V lost 2 bases and J lost 4; bases outside the gene matches: 5. For the CDR3, the DNA is TGCGCCAGCAGTCAACCTCGACAGGGGGCCGGAAACACCATATATTTT. Residues: CASSQPRQGAGNTIYF.

This sequence joins TRBV7-6 and TRBJ2-3, with 12 bases lining up with TRBD2. Germline lookup yields CDR1 SGHVS and CDR2 FNYEAQ. V lost 1 base and J lost 2; bases outside the gene matches: 10. The CDR3 totals 19 residues. CDR3 in DNA: TGTGCCAGCAGCTTAGTTCGGGCTAGCGGGAGGGTCTTCACAGATACGCAGTATTTT. It is translated as CASSLVRASGRVFTDTQYF. The whole variable domain, filled in from reference TRBV7-6 and TRBJ2-3, reads GAGVSQSPRYKVTKRGQDVALRCDPISGHVSLYWYRQALGQGPEFLTYFNYEAQQDKSGLPNDRFSAERPEGSISTLTIQRTEQRDSAMYRCASSLVRASGRVFTDTQYFGPGTRLTVL.

This chain connects TRBV19 to TRBJ1-2; D call uncertain. From germline, CDR1 is LNHDA and CDR2 SQIVND (reference sequence). Trimming removed 4 bases at V and 5 bases at J, with 20 bases between. The CDR3 extends over 16 amino acids. CDR3: CASSSSRARGEYGYTF. The CDR3, as DNA: TGTGCCAGTAGTAGTTCACGGGCTCGGGGAGAGTATGGCTACACCTTC.

The rearrangement joins TRBV10-3 to TRBJ2-1; weak D call: TRBD1 (6 bases). CDR1 is ENHRY, CDR2 SYGVKD, per germline. This CDR3 is 15 amino acids long. V gave up 7 bases and J gave up 1 base, with 14 bases separating them. The CDR3 here is CAINVGTRSYNEQFF. As DNA, the CDR3 is TGTGCCATCAATGTCGGGACAAGGTCCTACAATGAGCAGTTCTTC.

This rearrangement joins TRBV11-2 to TRBJ2-5; 9 bases agree with TRBD2. The CDR3 contains 13 residues. Germline CDR1 and CDR2: SGHAT and FQNNGV. V was pared by 5 bases and J by 5 bases, with 3 bases of the junction left unmatched. This CDR3 is CASSTAGGETQYF. The DNA of the CDR3 is TGTGCCAGCAGCACCGCGGGAGGGGAGACCCAGTACTTC.

The chain joins TRBV11-2 to TRBJ2-2; 8 bases fit TRBD1. The germline V gene has CDR1 SGHAT and CDR2 FQNNGV. The CDR3 runs 14 residues. V lost 4 bases, J lost 6 bases, and 4 bases stayed unmatched. CDR3 region: CASSSRQGSGELFF. DNA of the CDR3: TGTGCCAGCAGCTCCCGACAGGGGTCCGGGGAGCTGTTTTTT.

The CDR3 is CASSPLYRGYEQYF. The DNA of the CDR3 is TGTGCCAGTAGTCCGCTCTACAGGGGTTACGAGCAGTACTTC. The chain links TRBV19 to TRBJ2-7; 7 bases line up with TRBD1. CDR1 is LNHDA and CDR2 is SQIVND in the germline V gene (reference sequence). J was trimmed by 4 bases and V by 5 bases; bases with no gene match: 8. The CDR3 runs to 14 residues.

The CDR3 DNA reads as TGTGCCAGCAGCTTAGGGGCCCAAGAGACCCAGTACTTC. Translated, it gives CASSLGAQETQYF. The rearrangement links TRBV5-8 to TRBJ2-5; possible D gene TRBD1, 5 bases. V was clipped by 2 bases and J by 1 base, with 6 bases between them. From germline, CDR1 is SGHTS and CDR2 YDEGEE. CDR3 length: 13 amino acids.

The V and J genes are TRBV27 and TRBJ2-7, with a tentative D call TRBD1 (6 bases). This CDR3 is built from 14 residues. CDR1 is MNHEY and CDR2 is SMNVEV in the germline V gene (reference sequence). V was clipped by 8 bases and J by 4 bases, with 18 bases between them. The CDR3 protein is CASGQRGGPYEQYF. DNA for the CDR3: TGTGCCAGCGGGCAGCGAGGGGGACCATACGAGCAGTACTTC.

This clone was observed many times. The J gene is TRBJ2-1, the V gene TRBV5-1, with unresolved D. V lost 3 bases, J lost 5 bases, and 18 bases lay in between. The CDR3 is 16 residues long. Looked up from germline, CDR1 is SGHRS and CDR2 is YFSETQ. The CDR3 DNA sequence: TGCGCCAGCAGCTCCAGATCCTCGAACGCCGACAATGAGCAGTTCTTC. It codes for CASSSRSSNADNEQFF.

This clone appeared once. The chain combines TRBV4-1 with TRBJ2-3; TRBD2 aligns across 10 bases. This CDR3 has 19 residues. Germline CDR1 is MGHRA and CDR2 is YSYEKL. After removal of 0 bases from V and 5 bases from J, the junction contained 14 bases not matched to a gene. The CDR3 sequence is CASSQEGNSGRPRLDTQYF. Written as DNA, the CDR3 is TGCGCCAGCAGCCAAGAGGGCAATAGCGGGAGGCCTAGGCTAGATACGCAGTATTTT.

The chain recombines TRBV10-3 with TRBJ2-1; 10 bases line up with TRBD2. The ends lost 6 bases at V and 3 bases at J; junction bases unmatched: 5. The CDR3 has 15 amino acids. Germline CDR1 is ENHRY and CDR2 is SYGVKD. The CDR3 coding sequence is TGTGCCATCAGCCCGGGACTAGCGTTCTACAATGAGCAGTTCTTC. It yields the protein CAISPGLAFYNEQFF.

This clone was picked up a small number of times. This chain uses TRBV5-4 with TRBJ2-7, with 11 nucleotides matching TRBD1. Per germline, CDR1 SGHNT and CDR2 YYREEE (reference sequence). This CDR3 has 14 residues. The V gene end was trimmed by 4 bases and the J gene end by 2 bases; junction bases not matched to a gene: 2. CDR3 sequence reads: CASSVGQGAYEQYF. CDR3 nucleotides: TGTGCCAGCAGCGTGGGACAGGGGGCCTACGAGCAGTACTTC. Filled out from reference TRBV5-4 and TRBJ2-7, the complete variable domain reads ETGVTQSPTHLIKTRGQQVTLRCSSQSGHNTVSWYQQALGQGPQFIFQYYREEENGRGNFPPRFSGLQFPNYSSELNVNALELDDSALYLCASSVGQGAYEQYFGPGTRLTVT.